These T cell receptor beta chains were read from a single sample in a study of blood T cell repertoires in COVID-19. Using immunoSEQ multiplex PCR, the repertoire was profiled, and TCRdb retains in-frame clones only, with some absent. Among about 300,000 clones listed, about 88% were seen once. Sequenced sample: peripheral blood. The source is a human donor with COVID-19, enrolled during active disease. The donor label of this sample is uncertain. The conserved cysteine and the conserved F or W are not part of the CDR3 here.

v_call	cdr3_aa
TRBV7-2	ASSLDRGGNTEAF
TRBV5-1	ASSLEPRLNTEAF
TRBV19	ATSTGTGGTQPQH
TRBV5-1	ASSLFGTGRTGNTIY
TRBV28	ASSFSDSPLH
TRBV29-1	SVERSGTGYQETQY
TRBV21-1	ASSRGRSGYT
TRBV18	ASSPPQGATEAF
TRBV21-1	ASDWSQETQY
TRBV3-1/TRBV3-2	ASSQGTSGRRTGELF
TRBV9	ASSVETRGHTQY
TRBV28	ASSLPSRDYGYT
TRBV10-1	ASSESSDRGGYGYT
TRBV19	ASSAPSGRRETQY